Listed below are T cell receptor beta chains from one sample, sequenced in a study of human T cells and chemical hapten exposure. TCRdb re-called the RACE reads through MiXCR, storing one row per CDR3 protein. The sample holds about 71,000 distinct CDR3 sequences; over 7.5% are singletons and the top ten take 3% to 4%. The material was whole blood, obtained in connection with sensitization to the hapten diphenylcyclopropenone (DPC). The source is a woman aged 40 to 55 with alopecia areata. Some clones in this sample may be carry-over from other donors' samples. CDR3s leave out the opening cysteine and the closing phenylalanine or tryptophan.

j_call v_call cdr3_aa
TRBJ2-7 TRBV11-3 ASSPLRGSHEQY
TRBJ2-7 TRBV7-9 ASLSGGAMYEQY
TRBJ1-2 TRBV6-2/TRBV6-3 ASSSPGQGDGYT
TRBJ2-3 TRBV7-2 ASSSDWGTDTQY
TRBJ1-5 TRBV7-8 ASSLRDVTSNQPQH
TRBJ2-4 TRBV3-1 ASSETGAYDIQY
TRBJ2-7 TRBV28 ASTTRIPYEQY
TRBJ2-6 TRBV29-1 SAGTGSGANVLT
TRBJ2-6 TRBV6-2/TRBV6-3 ASSYSWNSGANVLT
TRBJ1-2 TRBV6-6 ASTSQGAGYGYT
TRBJ2-5 TRBV9 ASSVPPGETQY
TRBJ2-3 TRBV30 AWRREAWADTQY
TRBJ1-6 TRBV7-2 ASIVTGGPYNSPLH
TRBJ2-7 TRBV20-1 SARDGLAGAEQY
TRBJ2-3 TRBV5-5 ASSWLGSTDTQY
TRBJ1-5 TRBV9 ASSVDGSSNQPQH